The next 14 T cell receptor beta chains were all read from a single sample in a study of identical twins. TCRdb reprocessed the 5' RACE reads via MiXCR and lists one record per CDR3 protein. The profile shows 450,000 or so distinct CDR3 sequences, 20% to 25% of them singletons. The same sample was also used in a study of T cells expressing NK-cell markers.

Sequencing was carried out using CD4+ T cells sorted from blood. These TCRs come from a young woman in good health.

This chain connects TRBV29-1 to TRBJ2-1; 7 bases are a match to TRBD2. The CDR3 sequence is 14 residues long. Germline V gives CDR1 SQVTM, CDR2 ANQGSEA. V shed 3 bases and J 4 bases; nucleotides not matched to a gene: 6. The CDR3, as DNA: TGCAGCGTTGAGGGCGGGAGACCTTACAATGAGCAGTTCTTC. Translated, it gives CSVEGGRPYNEQFF.

V is TRBV5-4 and J is TRBJ1-6, with TRBD1 matching over 7 bases. The germline gives CDR1 SGHNT, CDR2 YYREEE (reference sequence). With 2 bases clipped from V and 7 bases from J, the junction kept 3 bases outside the gene matches. The length of the CDR3 is 14 residues. The CDR3 coding sequence is TGTGCCAGCAGCTTCCGGGACAGCAATTCACCCCTCCACTTT. Translated: CASSFRDSNSPLHF. The full variable domain, rest sourced from reference TRBV5-4 and TRBJ1-6, is ETGVTQSPTHLIKTRGQQVTLRCSSQSGHNTVSWYQQALGQGPQFIFQYYREEENGRGNFPPRFSGLQFPNYSSELNVNALELDDSALYLCASSFRDSNSPLHFGNGTRLTVT.

In this sample, this clonotype turned up many times. This chain links TRBV20-1 with TRBJ1-2; D ambiguous. V lost 6 bases and J 4 bases, leaving 15 bases between the germline ends. Germline CDR1 is DFQATT and CDR2 is SNEGSKA (reference sequence). This CDR3 has 13 residues. Here the CDR3 DNA reads TGCAGTGCCTGGGGATCCAAGGGCTATGGCTACACCTTC. Translation: CSAWGSKGYGYTF.

This clonotype came up a few times. The gene calls are TRBV7-9 and TRBJ1-4; maybe TRBD1 (6 bases). The germline V gene has CDR1 SEHNR and CDR2 FQNEAQ (reference sequence). The CDR3 extends over 15 amino acids. The V end was cut by 4 bases, the J end by 3 bases, with 12 bases between. The DNA of the CDR3 is TGTGCCAGCAGCTACGGGGGGCGAGCTAATGAAAAACTGTTTTTT. This gives the protein CASSYGGRANEKLFF.

In DNA, the CDR3 is TGCGCCAGCAGCCACCCCGGAACCTCACCCCTCCACTTT. Its protein product is CASSHPGTSPLHF. The chain recombines TRBV5-1 with TRBJ1-6; no firm D call. The ends were cut back, 4 bases at V and 10 bases at J, with 12 bases in the middle. There are 13 residues in the CDR3. Germline V gene sequence: CDR1 SGHRS, CDR2 YFSETQ.

Only one count was recorded for this clonotype. The chain combines TRBV19 with TRBJ2-1; 8 positions agree with TRBD1. Unmatched junction bases numbered 4, after V lost 4 bases and J lost 8 bases. This CDR3 has 13 residues. CDR1 and CDR2 (germline): LNHDA, SQIVND (reference sequence). The CDR3 is CASSNRGIDEQFF. Here the CDR3 DNA reads TGTGCCAGTAGTAACAGGGGGATCGATGAGCAGTTCTTC.

The V and J genes are TRBV7-9 and TRBJ1-6; D gene uncertain. CDR3 length: 13 residues. CDR1 and CDR2 (germline): SEHNR, FQNEAQ (reference sequence). The V gene lost 4 bases and the J gene lost 7 bases, with 8 bases spanning the gap. The CDR3: CASSSTWNSPLHF. CDR3 DNA sequence: TGTGCCAGCAGCTCGACCTGGAATTCACCCCTCCACTTT.

The rearrangement uses TRBV5-1 and TRBJ2-7, with 7 bases lining up with TRBD1. This CDR3 is built from 14 residues. Germline assignment: CDR1 SGHRS and CDR2 YFSETQ. Trimming took 4 bases from V and 3 from J; bases not matched to a gene: 7. CDR3 sequence (DNA): TGCGCCAGCAGCCCGGGACAGCTCTTCTACGAGCAGTACTTC. Translated, it gives CASSPGQLFYEQYF.

This clonotype was counted between two and nine times. The V and J genes are TRBV6-1 and TRBJ1-1; TRBD1 matches 9 bases. The germline CDR1 and CDR2 sequences are MNHNS and SASEGT. This CDR3 comprises 15 residues. The V and J ends lost 6 bases and 0 bases, in that order; junction bases with no gene match: 5. The CDR3 sequence is CASRVDRGMNTEAFF. As DNA, the CDR3 is TGTGCCAGCAGAGTCGACAGGGGGATGAACACTGAAGCTTTCTTT.

The chain uses TRBV2 and TRBJ2-4; TRBD2 agrees at 12 bases. Trimming took 2 bases from V and 1 from J; bases not matched to a gene: 6. This CDR3 region has 18 residues. Looked up from germline, CDR1 is SNHLY and CDR2 is FYNNEI. CDR3 loop: CASSELPSGRAAKNIQYF. DNA of the CDR3: TGTGCCAGCAGTGAACTCCCTAGCGGGAGGGCCGCCAAAAACATTCAGTACTTC.

Worth noting for this clonotype: The junction departs from germline at one end; a sequencing error may be responsible. The chain is built from TRBV7-7 and TRBJ2-7, with D possibly matching TRBD1 (6 bases). This CDR3 has 15 residues. Germline V gene data show CDR1 as SSHAT and CDR2 as FNYEAQ (reference sequence). DNA of the CDR3: TGTGCTAGCAGCCAAGGACAGAACGCGGCCTACGAGCAGTACTTC. Its protein product is CASSQGQNAAYEQYF.

This clonotype was seen more than once but under ten times. The chain has TRBV12-3 or TRBV12-4 and TRBJ1-1; 10 bases line up with TRBD1. The ends lost 5 bases at V and 3 bases at J; junction bases unmatched: 6. This CDR3 comprises 15 residues. The DNA for the CDR3 is TGTGCCAGCAGTCTAATCGGGACAGGGGACACTGAAGCTTTCTTT. It encodes CASSLIGTGDTEAFF.

This clonotype was counted a few times. The CDR3 spells CASLLGGSSTDTQYF. The CDR3 nucleotides read TGTGCCAGCTTGCTGGGGGGGTCCTCCACAGATACGCAGTATTTT. V and J are TRBV7-2 and TRBJ2-3; 7 bases line up with TRBD2. The CDR3 is 15 amino acids. The J segment lost 2 bases and the V segment lost 8 bases, leaving 10 bases of the junction unmatched. Germline loops: CDR1 SGHTA, CDR2 FQGNSA. The full variable domain, in which reference TRBV7-2 and TRBJ2-3 provide the parts outside the CDR3, is GAGVSQSPSNKVTEKGKDVELRCDPISGHTALYWYRQSLGQGLEFLIYFQGNSAPDKSGLPSDRFSAERTGGSVSTLTIQRTQQEDSAVYLCASLLGGSSTDTQYFGPGTRLTVL.

The chain employs TRBV11-2 and TRBJ2-7; no firm D call. The CDR3 covers 12 residues. Germline V gene lookup returns CDR1 SGHAT and CDR2 FQNNGV. Trimming stripped 5 bases from V and 6 bases from J, with 11 bases between. The CDR3 sequence: CASSPRWGEQYF. In DNA form, the CDR3 reads TGTGCCAGCAGCCCCCGTTGGGGCGAGCAGTACTTC.